These T cell receptor beta chains were read from a single sample in a study of cytomegalovirus exposure and HLA in healthy donors. Produced via immunoSEQ multiplex PCR; TCRdb's table is partial and in-frame only. The repertoire includes around 87,000 clones, over 70% of them detected once, and roughly 1.2% sits in the top ten. Specimen: PBMCs. These receptors were taken from a girl aged 2 to 10 in good health and CMV-seropositive. The CDR3 runs from the conserved cysteine through the conserved F or W. A D gene is named only where the DNA matches it firmly. Rows give clone size only sometimes, using once, few, many, or a class for an expanded clone.

size: NA; D: TRBD2; V: TRBV19; J: TRBJ2-1; CDR3: CASSPRLAAYGEQFF; DNA: TGTGCCAGTAGTCCGAGACTAGCGGCGTACGGTGAGCAGTTCTTC
size: NA; D: NA; V: TRBV15; J: TRBJ1-5; CDR3: CATSTGDGVQPQHF; DNA: TGTGCCACCAGCACAGGGGATGGAGTTCAGCCCCAGCATTTT
size: NA; D: TRBD1; V: TRBV6-5; J: TRBJ2-1; CDR3: CASSYRRGPRNEQFF; DNA: TGTGCCAGCAGTTATCGCAGGGGGCCTCGCAATGAGCAGTTCTTC
size: NA; D: NA; V: TRBV18; J: TRBJ2-7; CDR3: CASSPPSQSPHRDF; DNA: TGTGCCAGCTCACCACCGTCACAGTCCCCCCACCGAGACTTC
size: NA; D: NA; V: TRBV30; J: TRBJ2-7; CDR3: CAWSRSGPNEQYF; DNA: TGTGCCTGGAGTCGGTCAGGCCCGAACGAGCAGTACTTC
size: NA; D: NA; V: TRBV5-1; J: TRBJ1-1; CDR3: CASSFWSQANTEAFF; DNA: TGCGCCAGCAGCTTTTGGTCCCAAGCGAACACTGAAGCTTTCTTT
size: NA; D: TRBD2; V: TRBV7-9; J: TRBJ2-7; CDR3: CASSPLSGNVYEQYF; DNA: TGTGCCAGCAGCCCCCTAAGCGGGAATGTTTACGAGCAGTACTTC
size: NA; D: NA; V: TRBV6-1; J: TRBJ1-2; CDR3: CASSETEPVGNYGYTF; DNA: TGTGCCAGCAGTGAGACAGAGCCTGTGGGGAACTATGGCTACACCTTC
size: once; D: TRBD2; V: TRBV28; J: TRBJ2-7; CDR3: CASSLLGTSGQEQYF; DNA: TGTGCCAGCAGTTTATTGGGGACTAGCGGGCAGGAGCAGTACTTC
size: NA; D: NA; V: TRBV28; J: TRBJ1-5; CDR3: CASTMGGLGQPQHF; DNA: TGTGCCAGCACAATGGGGGGGTTAGGTCAGCCCCAGCATTTT
size: once; D: NA; V: TRBV12-5; J: TRBJ2-1; CDR3: CASGLVLGGAYNEQFF; DNA: TGTGCTAGTGGTTTGGTACTTGGCGGAGCATACAATGAGCAGTTCTTC
size: NA; D: TRBD1; V: TRBV4-1; J: TRBJ2-1; CDR3: CASSHSDRGLYNEQFF; DNA: TGCGCCAGCAGCCACTCGGACAGGGGACTTTACAATGAGCAGTTCTTC
size: once; D: NA; V: TRBV27; J: TRBJ2-5; CDR3: CASSLSIGESETQYF; DNA: TGTGCCAGCAGTTTATCGATCGGGGAATCAGAGACCCAGTACTTC
size: few; D: NA; V: TRBV6-5; J: TRBJ2-7; CDR3: CASSYSANYEQYF; DNA: TGTGCCAGCAGTTACTCGGCCAACTACGAGCAGTACTTC
size: NA; D: TRBD2; V: TRBV19; J: TRBJ2-7; CDR3: CASSASGRAFRSYEQYF; DNA: TGTGCCAGTAGCGCTAGCGGGAGGGCCTTCAGATCCTACGAGCAGTACTTC
size: NA; D: TRBD2; V: TRBV27; J: TRBJ2-7; CDR3: CASSSSPSGSSYEQYF; DNA: TGTGCCAGCAGTTCCAGCCCTAGCGGGAGTTCCTACGAGCAGTACTTC
size: NA; D: TRBD2; V: TRBV7-9; J: TRBJ2-7; CDR3: CASTSFLAGAGNEQYF; DNA: TGTGCCAGCACCAGCTTTTTAGCGGGAGCTGGAAACGAGCAGTACTTC
size: NA; D: NA; V: TRBV9; J: TRBJ2-2; CDR3: CASSRGSTGELFF; DNA: TGTGCCAGCAGCAGGGGGAGCACCGGGGAGCTGTTTTTT
size: NA; D: NA; V: TRBV6-5; J: TRBJ2-7; CDR3: CASSYEAGGLDEQYF; DNA: TGTGCCAGCAGTTACGAGGCCGGAGGACTCGACGAGCAGTACTTC
size: NA; D: TRBD2; V: TRBV10-1; J: TRBJ2-3; CDR3: CATSGLATDTQYF; DNA: TGCGCCACTTCGGGACTAGCGACAGATACGCAGTATTTT
size: NA; D: NA; V: TRBV29-1; J: TRBJ1-1; CDR3: CSGGRGNTEAFF; DNA: TGCAGCGGGGGTCGGGGGAACACTGAAGCTTTCTTT
size: NA; D: NA; V: TRBV5-1; J: TRBJ2-5; CDR3: CASSPSVSLRAETQYF; DNA: TGCGCCAGCAGCCCCTCGGTATCCCTTCGAGCGGAGACCCAGTACTTC
size: NA; D: TRBD2; V: TRBV13; J: TRBJ2-1; CDR3: CASSSGLAGVNEQFF; DNA: TGTGCCAGCAGTTCCGGACTAGCGGGGGTCAATGAGCAGTTCTTC
size: NA; D: NA; V: TRBV10-3; J: TRBJ1-4; CDR3: CAVAEGGSNEKLFF; DNA: TGTGCCGTCGCGGAGGGTGGTAGTAATGAAAAACTGTTTTTT
size: NA; D: NA; V: TRBV30; J: TRBJ1-4; CDR3: CAWSVGPGEKLFF; DNA: TGTGCCTGGAGTGTAGGTCCAGGGGAAAAACTGTTTTTT
size: NA; D: NA; V: TRBV29-1; J: TRBJ2-7; CDR3: CRGVQGSYEQYF; DNA: TGCAGAGGTGTGCAGGGAAGCTACGAGCAGTACTTC
size: NA; D: NA; V: TRBV9; J: TRBJ1-1; CDR3: CASHEILNTEAFF; DNA: TGTGCCAGCCACGAGATTTTGAACACTGAAGCTTTCTTT
size: NA; D: TRBD2; V: TRBV19; J: TRBJ2-1; CDR3: CASSFLAGGPNEQFF; DNA: TGTGCCAGTAGCTTCCTAGCGGGAGGGCCTAATGAGCAGTTCTTC
size: NA; D: NA; V: TRBV14; J: TRBJ1-1; CDR3: CASSHPGLNTEAFF; DNA: TGTGCCAGCAGCCACCCGGGATTGAACACTGAAGCTTTCTTT
size: NA; D: TRBD1; V: TRBV13; J: TRBJ1-1; CDR3: CASSPQNRGRITEAFF; DNA: TGTGCCAGCAGCCCACAAAACAGGGGGCGGATCACTGAAGCTTTCTTT
size: NA; D: TRBD2; V: TRBV6-5; J: TRBJ2-7; CDR3: CASSGAGVYEQYF; DNA: TGTGCCAGCAGTGGAGCGGGAGTTTATGAGCAGTACTTC
size: NA; D: NA; V: TRBV30; J: TRBJ2-2; CDR3: CAWSGSTNTGELFF; DNA: TGTGCCTGGAGTGGATCTACGAACACCGGGGAGCTGTTTTTT
size: NA; D: TRBD2; V: TRBV7-6; J: TRBJ2-5; CDR3: CASSLMDGGETQYF; DNA: TGTGCCAGCAGCTTGATGGACGGGGGGGAGACCCAGTACTTC
size: NA; D: TRBD2; V: TRBV6-1; J: TRBJ2-7; CDR3: CASSVAGRNEQYF; DNA: TGTGCCAGCAGTGTCGCCGGGAGGAACGAGCAGTACTTC
size: once; D: TRBD1; V: TRBV7-9; J: TRBJ2-7; CDR3: CASGLTGDEQYF; DNA: TGTGCCAGCGGACTGACAGGGGACGAGCAGTACTTC